The 7 T cell receptor beta chains given below trace back to one sample, sequenced in a study of OX40 agonist ivuxolimab in advanced cancers. The table came from immunoSEQ multiplex PCR; TCRdb's copy has only in-frame clones and leaves some out. Among around 54,000 clones listed, under 95% were seen once. Here the sequenced sample was CD4+ or CD8+ T cells sorted from blood, taken in a trial of the OX40 agonist ivuxolimab. These receptors all stem from an adult with an advanced solid tumor such as melanoma, head and neck, liver or kidney cancer.

Written as DNA, the CDR3 is TGTGCCAGCAGCCCTGGACAGTACTCCTACGAGCAGTACTTC. This translates into CASSPGQYSYEQYF. The V call is TRBV6-5, the J call TRBJ2-7; D is possibly TRBD1 (6 bases). The V end lost 6 bases, the J end lost 0 bases, and 12 bases lay between the germline ends. The CDR3 is 14 amino acids. The germline V gene has CDR1 MNHEY and CDR2 SVGAGI.

The chain has TRBV19 and TRBJ2-1; D remains ambiguous. The germline V and J ends were trimmed by 7 bases and 4 bases, with 11 bases remaining between them. The germline V gene encodes CDR1 LNHDA and CDR2 SQIVND (reference sequence). The CDR3 extends over 13 amino acids. CDR3 DNA: TGTGCCAGTACCCTTGGGCTTTACAATGAGCAGTTCTTC. Its protein product is CASTLGLYNEQFF. The entire variable domain, with the rest obtained from reference TRBV19 and TRBJ2-1, is as follows: DGGITQSPKYLFRKEGQNVTLSCEQNLNHDAMYWYRQDPGQGLRLIYYSQIVNDFQKGDIAEGYSVSREKKESFPLTVTSAQKNPTAFYLCASTLGLYNEQFFGPGTRLTVL.

This chain uses TRBV25-1 with TRBJ1-1; the D is unclear. Trimming cost V 0 bases and J 1 base, with 6 bases left between them. Germline-derived CDR1 and CDR2 are MGHDK and SYGVNS. The CDR3 covers 14 residues. The chain's CDR3 is CASSEYPPNTEAFF. CDR3 in DNA: TGTGCCAGCAGTGAATACCCCCCGAACACTGAAGCTTTCTTT.

The chain uses TRBV13 and TRBJ2-7; 10 bases map to TRBD2. The length of the CDR3 is 15 residues. Germline V gives CDR1 PRHDT, CDR2 FYEKMQ (reference sequence). With 2 bases clipped from V and 2 bases from J, the junction kept 3 bases outside the gene matches. The CDR3 DNA follows: TGTGCCAGCAGCTTAAGTCTAGCGGGAGCCTACGAGCAGTACTTC. Amino acid sequence: CASSLSLAGAYEQYF.

This chain uses TRBV10-3 with TRBJ2-7, with D perhaps matching TRBD1 (6 bases). V gave up 4 bases and J gave up 2 bases, with 12 bases separating them. CDR3 length equals 14 residues. Germline loops: CDR1 ENHRY, CDR2 SYGVKD. The chain's CDR3 is CAISGTAGAYEQYF. Written as DNA, the CDR3 is TGTGCCATCAGTGGGACGGCAGGGGCCTACGAGCAGTACTTC.

This sequence joins TRBV10-3 and TRBJ1-2; possible D gene TRBD1, 5 bases. Germline V gives CDR1 ENHRY, CDR2 SYGVKD. The V gene lost 4 bases and the J gene lost 1 base, with 16 bases spanning the gap. The CDR3 has 16 amino acids. The CDR3 nucleotides are TGTGCCATCAGTGGAGGGGAGGGAAAGAGTAACTATGGCTACACCTTC. It codes for CAISGGEGKSNYGYTF.

The chain recombines TRBV7-9 with TRBJ1-1; D might be TRBD1 (5 bases). Germline V gene data show CDR1 as SEHNR and CDR2 as FQNEAQ (reference sequence). The V end lost 1 base, the J end lost 14 bases, and 11 bases lay between the germline ends. This CDR3 region has 11 residues. The chain's CDR3 is CASSLGKGEFF. The CDR3, as DNA: TGTGCCAGCAGCTTAGGGAAAGGGGAGTTCTTT.